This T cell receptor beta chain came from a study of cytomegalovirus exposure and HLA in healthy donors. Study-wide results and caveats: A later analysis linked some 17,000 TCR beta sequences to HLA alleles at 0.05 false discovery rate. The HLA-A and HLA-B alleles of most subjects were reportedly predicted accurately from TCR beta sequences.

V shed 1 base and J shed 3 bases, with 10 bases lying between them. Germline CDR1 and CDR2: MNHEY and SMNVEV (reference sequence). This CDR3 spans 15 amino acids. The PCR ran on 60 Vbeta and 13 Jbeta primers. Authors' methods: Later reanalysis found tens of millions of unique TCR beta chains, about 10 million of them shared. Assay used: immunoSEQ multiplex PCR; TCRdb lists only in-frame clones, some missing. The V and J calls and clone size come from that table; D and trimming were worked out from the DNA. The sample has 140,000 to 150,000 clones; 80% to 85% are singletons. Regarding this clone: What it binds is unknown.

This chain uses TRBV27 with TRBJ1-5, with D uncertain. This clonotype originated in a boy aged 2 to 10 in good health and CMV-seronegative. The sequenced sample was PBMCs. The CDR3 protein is CASSLLAGNNQPQHF. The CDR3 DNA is TGTGCCAGCAGTTTATTAGCGGGGAACAATCAGCCCCAGCATTTT.